The 13 T cell receptor beta chains below come from one sample, sequenced in a study of blood T cell repertoires in COVID-19. Method: immunoSEQ multiplex PCR; TCRdb's copy keeps in-frame clones and lacks some. The table has some 190,000 clones, about 88% seen once. Input material: peripheral blood. The receptor source for this set is a man aged 18 to 30 with active or convalescent COVID-19.

This chain links TRBV2 with TRBJ2-1; maybe TRBD1 (5 bases). The CDR3 is made up of 12 amino acids. Between the trimmed V and J ends, which lost 2 bases and 8 bases, there was a span of 7 bases. Germline-derived CDR1 and CDR2 are SNHLY and FYNNEI. As DNA, the CDR3 is TGTGCCAGCAGTGAACAGGGATATGAGCAGTTCTTC. As protein: CASSEQGYEQFF.

The genes are TRBV6-5 and TRBJ2-7; 9 nucleotides agree with TRBD1. The CDR3 loop spans 14 amino acids. The junction had 8 bases not matched to a gene; V was cut back by 6 bases and J by 5 bases. Germline assignment: CDR1 MNHEY and CDR2 SVGAGI. The CDR3 region has the DNA TGTGCCAGCAGCCGCGGACAGGGGTTCCACGAGCAGTACTTC. Its protein product is CASSRGQGFHEQYF.

The chain couples TRBV28 to TRBJ2-1; D is undetermined. V lost 6 bases and J lost 6, with 18 bases in between. CDR1 is MDHEN, CDR2 SYDVKM, per germline. The length of the CDR3 is 15 residues. CDR3 amino acids: CASSLGPSVPNEQFF. The CDR3 nucleotides are TGTGCCAGCAGCCTTGGTCCCAGCGTCCCCAATGAGCAGTTCTTC. Full variable domain (missing parts from reference TRBV28 and TRBJ2-1): DVKVTQSSRYLVKRTGEKVFLECVQDMDHENMFWYRQDPGLGLRLIYFSYDVKMKEKGDIPEGYSVSREKKERFSLILESASTNQTSMYLCASSLGPSVPNEQFFGPGTRLTVL.

V is TRBV3-1 (or the pseudogene TRBV3-2) and J is TRBJ1-6, with TRBD1 as a possible D gene (5 bases). This CDR3 comprises 15 residues. Germline lookup yields CDR1 LGHDT and CDR2 YNNKEL (reference sequence). V gave up 3 bases and J gave up 7 bases, with 13 bases separating them. CDR3: CASSQLISGNSPLHF. CDR3 nucleotide sequence: TGTGCCAGCAGCCAGCTAATCTCAGGGAATTCACCCCTCCACTTT.

This chain joins TRBV20-1 and TRBJ1-1; possible D gene TRBD1, 5 bases. The CDR3 is 10 residues long. Trimming took off 5 bases at V and 11 bases at J, with 12 bases between the two ends. The germline gives CDR1 DFQATT, CDR2 SNEGSKA (reference sequence). CDR3 DNA: TGCAGTGCTGGCAGGGATGGCGCTTTCTTT. Encoded protein: CSAGRDGAFF.

The V and J genes are TRBV5-1 and TRBJ2-1; 8 nucleotides match TRBD1. Trimming took 3 bases from V and 9 from J; bases not matched to a gene: 17. Germline assignment: CDR1 SGHRS and CDR2 YFSETQ. The CDR3 runs to 17 residues. CDR3 DNA sequence: TGCGCCAGCAGCTCGGATCTCGAGACAGGGGTACGCAGTGAGCAGTTCTTC. It specifies CASSSDLETGVRSEQFF.

V is TRBV4-1 and J is TRBJ2-1; 8 bases match TRBD1. Trimming at V came to 1 base and at J to 8 bases, leaving 10 bases not matched to a gene. CDR3 length: 16 amino acids. CDR1 and CDR2 from the germline V gene are MGHRA and YSYEKL. CDR3 nucleotide sequence: TGCGCCAGCAGCCAAGGTCGTGGGACAGGCCTCCATGAGCAGTTCTTC. Its translation: CASSQGRGTGLHEQFF.

The chain combines TRBV7-7 with TRBJ1-4; D perhaps matches TRBD1 (6 bases). V dropped 5 bases and J dropped 6 bases, with 7 bases sitting between them. CDR1 is SSHAT and CDR2 is FNYEAQ in the germline V gene (reference sequence). This CDR3 comprises 12 residues. In nucleotides, the CDR3 is TGTGCCAGCAGCCAGGGGTATGAAAAACTGTTTTTT. Residues: CASSQGYEKLFF. Based on the CDR3 plus reference TRBV7-7 and TRBJ1-4, the full variable domain is GAGVSQSPRYKVTKRGQDVTLRCDPISSHATLYWYQQALGQGPEFLTYFNYEAQPDKSGLPSDRFSAERPEGSISTLTIQRTEQRDSAMYRCASSQGYEKLFFGSGTQLSVL.

The V and J genes are TRBV7-2 and TRBJ2-7; D unresolved. CDR1 and CDR2 (germline): SGHTA, FQGNSA. The CDR3 length is 11 residues. Trimming stripped 4 bases from V and 4 bases from J, with 5 bases between. CDR3 nucleotides: TGTGCCAGCAGCTACAAATACGAGCAGTACTTC. Its protein is CASSYKYEQYF. Based on the CDR3 plus reference TRBV7-2 and TRBJ2-7, the full variable domain is GAGVSQSPSNKVTEKGKDVELRCDPISGHTALYWYRQSLGQGLEFLIYFQGNSAPDKSGLPSDRFSAERTGGSVSTLTIQRTQQEDSAVYLCASSYKYEQYFGPGTRLTVT.

The J gene is TRBJ2-5, the V gene TRBV6-2 or TRBV6-3, with 8 bases matching TRBD2. CDR3 size: 14 residues. V lost 4 bases to trimming and J lost 1 base; unmatched junction nucleotides: 2. CDR1 and CDR2 (germline): MNHEY, SVGEGT. The CDR3 here is CASSSTSGQETQYF. As DNA, the CDR3 is TGTGCCAGCAGTTCCACTAGCGGCCAAGAGACCCAGTACTTC.

The gene calls are TRBV9 and TRBJ1-3; no definite D call. The CDR3 covers 15 residues. V lost 0 bases and J 3 bases, leaving 10 bases between the germline ends. Germline CDR1 reads SGDLS; CDR2 reads YYNGEE. CDR3 residues: CASSVDLQDGNTIYF. In DNA form, the CDR3 reads TGTGCCAGCAGCGTAGATCTCCAGGATGGAAACACCATATATTTT. Looking up the rest from reference TRBV9 and TRBJ1-3 gives the full variable domain: DSGVTQTPKHLITATGQRVTLRCSPRSGDLSVYWYQQSLDQGLQFLIQYYNGEERAKGNILERFSAQQFPDLHSELNLSSLELGDSALYFCASSVDLQDGNTIYFGEGSWLTVV.

This chain uses TRBV30 with TRBJ1-1; TRBD1 aligns across 9 bases. Germline CDR1 GTSNPN, CDR2 SVGIG (reference sequence). This CDR3 has 13 residues. With 3 bases clipped from V and 3 bases from J, the junction kept 2 bases outside the gene matches. The CDR3 loop reads CAWRGQGYTEAFF. DNA for the CDR3: TGTGCCTGGAGGGGACAGGGCTACACTGAAGCTTTCTTT.

The gene calls are TRBV12-3 or TRBV12-4 and TRBJ1-1, with TRBD1 as a possible D gene (5 bases). Trimming cost V 6 bases and J 8 bases, with 13 bases left between them. The CDR3 extends over 12 amino acids. The CDR3 sequence: CASRNRDFEAFF. CDR3 bases: TGTGCCAGCAGGAACCGGGACTTCGAAGCTTTCTTT.